One and the same sample provided the 32 T cell receptor beta chains below, sequenced in a study of blood T cells in healthy people across ages. Alongside a J-beta primer mix, a sample-barcoded 5' primer served in a second PCR lasting roughly 6 to 12 cycles. Using its own MiXCR run on the 5' RACE reads, TCRdb lists one record per CDR3 protein. There are more than 900,000 distinct CDR3 sequences in the sample; under 30% occur only once, and 0.65% to 0.75% lies in the top ten. The sample was also linked to a second study, of T cells of mothers and their children.

The sample taken for sequencing was blood. The receptors come from a girl aged 2-9 years in good health.

This chain uses TRBV25-1 with TRBJ2-1; 13 bases are shared with TRBD2. Trimming took 7 bases from V and 0 from J; bases not matched to a gene: 9. The CDR3 extends over 18 amino acids. Germline assignment: CDR1 MGHDK and CDR2 SYGVNS. DNA for the CDR3: TGTGCCAGCAAAAAACCGGGACTAGCGGGAAGCTCCTACAATGAGCAGTTCTTC. Encoded protein: CASKKPGLAGSSYNEQFF.

This chain uses TRBV12-3 or TRBV12-4 with TRBJ1-4; possibly TRBD1 for D (5 bases). Trimming stripped 6 bases from V and 14 bases from J, with 13 bases between. The CDR3 length is 11 residues. As DNA, the CDR3 is TGTGCCAGCAGGGTGGGGGATCGGCTGTTTTTT. Its translation: CASRVGDRLFF.

The gene calls are TRBV14 and TRBJ1-2, with D possibly being TRBD1 (6 bases). The germline V gene encodes CDR1 SGHDN and CDR2 FVKESK. The V gene lost 0 bases and the J gene lost 10 bases, with 15 bases spanning the gap. This CDR3 has 14 residues. CDR3 sequence reads: CASSQEAGARDYTF. The CDR3, as DNA: TGTGCCAGCAGCCAAGAGGCGGGGGCACGAGACTACACCTTC.

In its sample, this clonotype was seen a few times. CDR3 DNA: TGCAGCGCCGGACAGGATTCCTACGAGCAGTACTTC. This encodes CSAGQDSYEQYF. This chain links TRBV29-1 with TRBJ2-5; 7 bases fit TRBD1. The J call may be wrong; the DNA end is better matched by TRBJ2-7. The CDR3 loop spans 12 amino acids. From germline, CDR1 is SQVTM and CDR2 ANQGSEA.

This clonotype was observed a handful of times. V gene TRBV7-2 combines with J gene TRBJ2-1, with D perhaps matching TRBD2 (5 bases). Trimming removed 3 bases at V and 15 bases at J, with 21 bases between. In germline, CDR1 is SGHTA, CDR2 FQGNSA. CDR3 length equals 14 residues. The CDR3 sequence is CASSLVRTWGEWFF. DNA for the CDR3: TGTGCCAGCAGCTTGGTCCGGACTTGGGGAGAATGGTTCTTC.

This clonotype was counted a few times. The chain links TRBV29-1 to TRBJ1-3; unclear D gene. The germline gives CDR1 SQVTM, CDR2 ANQGSEA. This CDR3 has 16 amino acids. The V end was cut by 0 bases, the J end by 0 bases, with 12 bases between. The CDR3 DNA follows: TGCAGCGTTGAAGATCTTCCAGGCGACTCTGGAAACACCATATATTTT. Amino acid sequence: CSVEDLPGDSGNTIYF.

The chain has TRBV12-3 or TRBV12-4 and TRBJ2-1; D is undetermined. There are 15 residues in the CDR3. V dropped 6 bases and J dropped 3 bases, with 15 bases sitting between them. In DNA form, the CDR3 reads TGTGCCAGCAGACAAGGACGGCTATACTACAATGAGCAGTTCTTC. Its protein product is CASRQGRLYYNEQFF.

V gene TRBV4-3 combines with J gene TRBJ2-3, with D tentatively TRBD2 (6 bases). This CDR3 has 15 residues. Germline values: CDR1 LGHNA, CDR2 YSLEER. V gave up 3 bases and J gave up 1 base, with 11 bases separating them. The CDR3 DNA follows: TGCGCCAGCAGCCACCGCGGCGGGGGCACAGATACGCAGTATTTT. Residues: CASSHRGGGTDTQYF.

The chain is built from TRBV28 and TRBJ2-5; 8 bases map to TRBD1. The tail of the sequence fits TRBJ2-7 better, so the J call may be wrong. This CDR3 comprises 14 residues. Germline V gene sequence: CDR1 MDHEN, CDR2 SYDVKM. CDR3 residues: CASIDRGVIYEQYF. The DNA of the CDR3 is TGTGCCAGCATCGACAGGGGTGTAATCTACGAGCAGTACTTC.

The sample holds a few counts of this clonotype. V gene TRBV5-1 combines with J gene TRBJ1-1; D unresolved. The germline CDR1 and CDR2 sequences are SGHRS and YFSETQ. Trimming shortened V by 3 bases and J by 4 bases, and 10 bases separated the two germline ends. CDR3 size: 13 residues. CDR3 loop: CASSWSGSTEAFF. CDR3 sequence (DNA): TGCGCCAGCAGCTGGTCGGGGTCCACTGAAGCTTTCTTT. Full variable domain (remainder filled in from reference TRBV5-1 and TRBJ1-1): KAGVTQTPRYLIKTRGQQVTLSCSPISGHRSVSWYQQTPGQGLQFLFEYFSETQRNKGNFPGRFSGRQFSNSRSEMNVSTLELGDSALYLCASSWSGSTEAFFGQGTRLTVV.

The chain combines TRBV29-1 with TRBJ2-2; D tentatively reads TRBD1 or TRBD2 (6 bases each). The CDR3 runs to 14 residues. The germline V and J ends were trimmed by 5 bases and 0 bases, with 10 bases remaining between them. CDR1 is SQVTM and CDR2 is ANQGSEA in the germline V gene. CDR3 in amino acids: CSVIGGPNTGELFF. CDR3 coding DNA: TGCAGCGTTATCGGGGGCCCGAACACCGGGGAGCTGTTTTTT.

The rearrangement joins TRBV13 to TRBJ2-5; the match to TRBD1 covers 7 bases. The CDR3 runs to 14 residues. V lost 5 bases, J lost 6 bases, and 9 bases stayed unmatched. Germline CDR1 reads PRHDT; CDR2 reads FYEKMQ (reference sequence). The CDR3 region has the DNA TGTGCCAGCAGCACGACAGGGATAGAAAAGACCCAGTACTTC. It is translated as CASSTTGIEKTQYF. Supplemented by reference TRBV13 and TRBJ2-5, the full variable domain reads AAGVIQSPRHLIKEKRETATLKCYPIPRHDTVYWYQQGPGQDPQFLISFYEKMQSDKGSIPDRFSAQQFSDYHSELNMSSLELGDSALYFCASSTTGIEKTQYFGPGTRLLVL.

This clonotype has a count of ten or more. This chain joins TRBV20-1 and TRBJ2-5, with no clear D. Trimming stripped 6 bases from V and 5 bases from J, with 16 bases between. The germline V gene encodes CDR1 DFQATT and CDR2 SNEGSKA (reference sequence). The CDR3 covers 13 residues. CDR3 sequence: CSAPGPAAETQYF. CDR3 nucleotides: TGCAGTGCCCCGGGCCCCGCGGCGGAGACCCAGTACTTC.

This clonotype was counted a few times. The chain has TRBV3-1 and TRBJ2-1; the D is unclear. The assigned J gene may be wrong: the sequence end matches TRBJ2-7 better. The germline V gene encodes CDR1 LGHDT and CDR2 YNNKEL (reference sequence). The CDR3 is 13 amino acids. The CDR3 sequence: CASSIDGSEEQYF. As DNA, the CDR3 is TGTGCCAGCAGCATAGACGGCTCGGAAGAGCAGTACTTC.

This clonotype has just a few counts. The rearrangement links TRBV7-9 to TRBJ2-1; no definite D call. Germline loops: CDR1 SEHNR, CDR2 FQNEAQ (reference sequence). The CDR3 has 14 amino acids. With 5 bases removed from V and 5 bases from J, the gap between germline ends came to 13 bases. This CDR3 reads CASSHAATDNEQFF. The CDR3 DNA follows: TGTGCCAGCAGCCACGCCGCGACCGACAATGAGCAGTTCTTC.

V and J are TRBV15 and TRBJ1-2; D may be TRBD1 (6 bases). V was clipped by 0 bases and J by 8 bases, with 16 bases between them. This CDR3 is 15 amino acids long. In germline, CDR1 is LNHNV, CDR2 YYDKDF (reference sequence). CDR3 nucleotide sequence: TGTGCCACCAGCAGAGATCCTACAGGGCTCCGCGGCTACACCTTC. This translates into CATSRDPTGLRGYTF.

The chain has TRBV7-9 and TRBJ1-2; D is uncertain. CDR1 SEHNR and CDR2 FQNEAQ come from the germline V gene (reference sequence). The CDR3 length is 17 residues. V was shortened by 1 base and J by 4 bases, with 19 bases between the two germline ends. The CDR3 sequence: CASSLGAPHLYFYGYTF. The CDR3 DNA follows: TGTGCCAGCAGCTTAGGGGCACCGCACCTTTACTTCTATGGCTACACCTTC.

The sample holds a few counts of this clonotype. The J gene is TRBJ2-7, the V gene TRBV6-2 or TRBV6-3, with TRBD2 identical over 10 bases. Germline values: CDR1 MNHEY, CDR2 SVGEGT. The V segment lost 7 bases and the J segment 3 bases; nucleotides outside the gene matches: 6. CDR3 length: 14 amino acids. The CDR3 reads CASTPWTSGYEQYF. The CDR3 DNA reads TGTGCCAGCACCCCCTGGACTAGCGGCTACGAGCAGTACTTC.

This chain connects TRBV7-9 to TRBJ1-6, with D uncertain. The germline CDR1 and CDR2 sequences are SEHNR and FQNEAQ (reference sequence). The CDR3 loop spans 13 amino acids. Trimming took 8 bases from V and 7 from J, leaving 12 bases between them. The CDR3: CASSLFGNSPLHF. CDR3 DNA: TGTGCCAGCTCCCTTTTCGGGAATTCACCCCTCCACTTT.

The genes are TRBV6-5 and TRBJ2-3; 11 nucleotides match TRBD2. The V gene end was trimmed by 6 bases and the J gene end by 4 bases; junction bases not matched to a gene: 6. This CDR3 is 15 amino acids long. Germline CDR1 reads MNHEY; CDR2 reads SVGAGI. CDR3 sequence reads: CASSQTSGVPDTQYF. The CDR3 DNA is TGTGCCAGCAGCCAGACTAGCGGGGTACCAGATACGCAGTATTTT.

This clonotype was observed a few times. The chain couples TRBV10-3 to TRBJ2-3, with 9 nucleotides matching TRBD1. CDR1 and CDR2 from the germline V gene are ENHRY and SYGVKD. This CDR3 comprises 13 residues. V lost 10 bases to trimming and J lost 2 bases; unmatched junction nucleotides: 4. CDR3 sequence (DNA): TGTGCCACCAGGACAGGGGACACAGATACGCAGTATTTT. It yields the protein CATRTGDTDTQYF.

This clonotype has just a few counts. The CDR3, as DNA: TGTGCCAGCACCGAAGGTTCTGGAAGCTCTGGAAACACCATATATTTT. It specifies CASTEGSGSSGNTIYF. V gene TRBV6-1 combines with J gene TRBJ1-3; D gene ambiguous. Germline V gives CDR1 MNHNS, CDR2 SASEGT. V was clipped by 7 bases and J by 0 bases, with 16 bases between them. The length of the CDR3 is 16 residues.

J is TRBJ2-7 and V is TRBV29-1; 7 bases are a match to TRBD2. CDR1 is SQVTM, CDR2 ANQGSEA, per germline. V gave up 5 bases and J gave up 5 bases; unmatched junction bases: 9. The CDR3 sequence is 13 residues long. CDR3 sequence reads: CSVIVGGLDEQYF. The CDR3 DNA reads TGCAGCGTTATAGTGGGAGGGTTGGACGAGCAGTACTTC.

This clonotype was picked up a small number of times. The chain recombines TRBV2 with TRBJ2-1; D is uncertain. V gave up 6 bases and J gave up 6 bases, with 9 bases separating them. Looked up from germline, CDR1 is SNHLY and CDR2 is FYNNEI. The CDR3 is 12 amino acids. In DNA form, the CDR3 reads TGTGCCAGCAGGGACGGGCCCAATGAGCAGTTCTTC. It encodes CASRDGPNEQFF.

This clonotype appeared a few times. V usage is TRBV29-1 and J usage is TRBJ2-1; D not certain. The V gene lost 2 bases and the J gene lost 4 bases, with 12 bases spanning the gap. The CDR3 length is 14 residues. From germline, CDR1 is SQVTM and CDR2 ANQGSEA. The CDR3 loop is CSVEFDSVYNEQFF. DNA for the CDR3: TGCAGCGTTGAATTCGATTCAGTTTACAATGAGCAGTTCTTC.

As to this clonotype: One junction end disagrees with the germline gene, perhaps due to a read error. The chain employs TRBV3-1 and TRBJ1-1; maybe TRBD1 (6 bases). The CDR3 is 13 amino acids. Germline V gene sequence: CDR1 LGHDT, CDR2 YNNKEL (reference sequence). The CDR3 loop reads CASSPYRDTEALF. The CDR3 DNA sequence: TGTGCCAGCAGCCCCTACAGGGACACTGAAGCTCTCTTT.

The chain uses TRBV25-1 and TRBJ2-1, with a possible D match to TRBD1 (6 bases). Germline CDR1 and CDR2: MGHDK and SYGVNS. V lost 2 bases and J 1 base, leaving 15 bases between the germline ends. The CDR3 runs 17 residues. The CDR3 spells CASSESYGGGSYNEQFF. CDR3 DNA sequence: TGTGCCAGCAGTGAAAGTTATGGGGGCGGGTCCTACAATGAGCAGTTCTTC.

In its sample, this clonotype was seen a few times. The chain has TRBV24-1 and TRBJ1-1; D is unresolved. Germline CDR1 is KGHDR and CDR2 is SFDVKD. The CDR3 covers 15 residues. V was pared by 5 bases and J by 1 base, with 13 bases between. CDR3 amino acids: CATSGLGSGNTEAFF. CDR3 bases: TGTGCCACCAGTGGCTTAGGCTCCGGGAACACTGAAGCTTTCTTT.

The rearrangement links TRBV6-2 or TRBV6-3 to TRBJ1-1; 7 bases match TRBD1. Germline CDR1 is MNHEY and CDR2 is SVGEGT. J lost 0 bases, V lost 8 bases, and 21 bases had no gene match. CDR3 length equals 19 residues. The chain's CDR3 is CASGPKLTGASIMNTEAFF. Here the CDR3 DNA reads TGTGCCAGCGGCCCAAAATTAACAGGGGCCTCAATAATGAACACTGAAGCTTTCTTT.

The chain combines TRBV15 with TRBJ1-2, with 12 bases aligning to TRBD1. This CDR3 comprises 16 residues. Germline trimming cut 2 bases from V and 7 bases from J; bases unmatched to any gene: 8. Germline CDR1 and CDR2: LNHNV and YYDKDF (reference sequence). The CDR3 nucleotides are TGTGCCACCAGCAGATCGTCCGGGACAGGGGGCTTTGGCTACACCTTC. Residues: CATSRSSGTGGFGYTF.

This clonotype was seen only a few times. The chain combines TRBV7-9 with TRBJ2-3, with 8 bases matching TRBD1. This CDR3 has 15 amino acids. The germline CDR1 and CDR2 sequences are SEHNR and FQNEAQ (reference sequence). The junction had 4 bases not matched to a gene; V was cut back by 5 bases and J by 0 bases. The CDR3 spells CASSPGQASTDTQYF. The CDR3 DNA follows: TGTGCCAGCAGCCCGGGACAGGCAAGCACAGATACGCAGTATTTT.

This clonotype was counted a few times. The gene calls are TRBV29-1 and TRBJ2-7; D is perhaps TRBD1 (6 bases). Trimming left V 7 bases short and J 0 bases short, with 10 bases between. The CDR3 totals 12 residues. Per the germline V gene, CDR1 is SQVTM and CDR2 is ANQGSEA. The CDR3 sequence is CSAGTRSYEQYF. The DNA for the CDR3 is TGCAGCGCCGGGACACGCTCCTACGAGCAGTACTTC.